Listed here are 24 T cell receptor beta chains from one sample, sequenced in a study of blood T cell repertoires in COVID-19. Sequenced by immunoSEQ multiplex PCR; TCRdb stores in-frame clones only, minus some. The sample shows about 300,000 clones, more than 80% of them seen only once. The sequenced sample consisted of peripheral blood. The receptors were gathered from a man aged 18 to 29 who had recovered from COVID-19.

The genes are TRBV7-2 and TRBJ2-2; D perhaps matches TRBD2 (6 bases). Trimming took 5 bases from V and 7 from J, leaving 11 bases between them. Germline V gene sequence: CDR1 SGHTA, CDR2 FQGNSA. This CDR3 has 13 amino acids. CDR3 sequence reads: CASSPLGGGELFF. The CDR3 coding sequence is TGTGCCAGCAGCCCCTTGGGGGGCGGGGAGCTGTTTTTT.

J is TRBJ1-6 and V is TRBV12-5, with a possible D match to TRBD1 (6 bases). This CDR3 region has 15 residues. Germline V gene sequence: CDR1 LGHNT, CDR2 FRNRAP. With 2 bases removed from V and 5 bases from J, the gap between germline ends came to 10 bases. The CDR3 bases are TGTGCTAGTGGTTTGAAGGGGACAAATAATTCACCCCTCCACTTT. Its protein is CASGLKGTNNSPLHF. Looking up the rest from reference TRBV12-5 and TRBJ1-6 gives the full variable domain: DARVTQTPRHKVTEMGQEVTMRCQPILGHNTVFWYRQTMMQGLELLAYFRNRAPLDDSGMPKDRFSAEMPDATLATLKIQPSEPRDSAVYFCASGLKGTNNSPLHFGNGTRLTVT.

The V call is TRBV19, the J call TRBJ1-2, with D perhaps TRBD1 (5 bases). CDR3 length equals 15 residues. The V and J ends lost 1 base and 0 bases respectively, with 9 bases between them. Germline V gene lookup returns CDR1 LNHDA and CDR2 SQIVND (reference sequence). The CDR3 bases are TGTGCCAGTAGTATAGGAACCAGGGCTAACTATGGCTACACCTTC. Amino acids: CASSIGTRANYGYTF.

V is TRBV5-5 and J is TRBJ2-1; 9 positions match TRBD1. The trim removed 4 bases at V and 9 bases at J, leaving 14 bases unmatched. In germline, CDR1 is SGHKS, CDR2 YYEKEE (reference sequence). The CDR3 loop spans 16 amino acids. CDR3 loop: CASSPLGLTGGGEQFF. Written as DNA, the CDR3 is TGTGCCAGCAGCCCACTCGGACTAACAGGGGGCGGTGAGCAGTTCTTC.

This clone was picked up one time. This sequence joins TRBV19 and TRBJ1-2; 9 bases are shared with TRBD1. V shed 5 bases and J 10 bases; nucleotides not matched to a gene: 8. Germline CDR1 LNHDA, CDR2 SQIVND (reference sequence). CDR3 length: 13 residues. The CDR3 protein is CASSPPGQGVYTF. CDR3 coding DNA: TGTGCCAGTAGTCCGCCGGGACAGGGAGTCTACACCTTC.

The rearrangement links TRBV5-1 to TRBJ2-4; D might be TRBD2 (6 bases). The CDR3 loop spans 13 amino acids. V lost 5 bases and J 5 bases, leaving 11 bases between the germline ends. The germline CDR1 and CDR2 sequences are SGHRS and YFSETQ. CDR3: CASRQGLENIQYF. In DNA, the CDR3 is TGCGCCAGCAGGCAGGGACTGGAAAACATTCAGTACTTC.

This chain joins TRBV21-1 and TRBJ1-5; TRBD1 is taken as the D call from the table, unchecked against the DNA. TRBV21-1 is flagged as a pseudogene. The CDR3 length is 18 residues. CDR3 residues: CASSFANRGLSSNQPQHF. In nucleotides, the CDR3 is TGTGCCAGCAGCTTTGCAAACAGGGGACTTTCGAGTAATCAGCCCCAGCATTTT.

The J gene is TRBJ1-2, the V gene TRBV12-3 or TRBV12-4; TRBD1 might be the D (5 bases). This CDR3 is built from 12 residues. Trimming shortened V by 6 bases and J by 4 bases, and 9 bases separated the two germline ends. The CDR3 is CASSAGLYGYTF. In nucleotides, the CDR3 is TGTGCCAGCAGCGCGGGGCTCTATGGCTACACCTTC.

V is TRBV27 and J is TRBJ2-7; TRBD1 matches 8 bases. Per the germline V gene, CDR1 is MNHEY and CDR2 is SMNVEV (reference sequence). The CDR3 contains 15 residues. V trimming: 1 base; J trimming: 3 bases; junction bases outside the gene matches: 5. The CDR3 is CASSLYRDRYYEQYF. DNA for the CDR3: TGTGCCAGCAGTTTATACCGGGACAGGTACTACGAGCAGTACTTC.

The chain links TRBV7-9 to TRBJ1-2; 7 positions agree with TRBD1. After removal of 3 bases from V and 4 bases from J, the junction contained 8 bases not matched to a gene. This CDR3 has 15 residues. The germline V gene encodes CDR1 SEHNR and CDR2 FQNEAQ (reference sequence). The CDR3 DNA is TGTGCCAGCAGCTTCCTCCAGACAGGGCCCTATGGCTACACCTTC. Translated, it gives CASSFLQTGPYGYTF.

The V call is TRBV7-6, the J call TRBJ2-1; TRBD2 aligns across 9 bases. Germline lookup yields CDR1 SGHVS and CDR2 FNYEAQ. V dropped 1 base and J dropped 4; count of bases not matched to a gene: 5. The CDR3 length is 16 residues. The CDR3 is CASSLGEGLAYNEQFF. The CDR3 bases are TGTGCCAGCAGCTTAGGAGAGGGACTAGCTTACAATGAGCAGTTCTTC. Together with reference TRBV7-6 and TRBJ2-1, the CDR3 gives the full variable domain: GAGVSQSPRYKVTKRGQDVALRCDPISGHVSLYWYRQALGQGPEFLTYFNYEAQQDKSGLPNDRFSAERPEGSISTLTIQRTEQRDSAMYRCASSLGEGLAYNEQFFGPGTRLTVL.

The V gene is TRBV27, the J gene TRBJ2-5; 9 bases agree with TRBD2. In germline, CDR1 is MNHEY, CDR2 SMNVEV (reference sequence). This CDR3 spans 15 amino acids. V was clipped by 2 bases and J by 4 bases; unmatched bases: 5. For the CDR3, the DNA is TGTGCCAGCAGTTTAGGGACTAGCTTCCCAGAGACCCAGTACTTC. Amino acid sequence: CASSLGTSFPETQYF.

V is TRBV11-2 and J is TRBJ1-4; D remains unclear. This CDR3 has 15 amino acids. V was clipped by 5 bases and J by 8 bases, with 18 bases between them. CDR1 is SGHAT and CDR2 is FQNNGV in the germline V gene. This CDR3 reads CASSNDGEIWEKLFF. The CDR3, as DNA: TGTGCCAGCAGCAATGACGGAGAGATTTGGGAAAAACTGTTTTTT.

The gene calls are TRBV6-5 and TRBJ2-5; unclear D gene. V lost 0 bases and J 2 bases, leaving 13 bases between the germline ends. The CDR3 contains 16 residues. Germline CDR1 MNHEY, CDR2 SVGAGI. The CDR3 spells CASSYSNSRSQETQYF. For the CDR3, the DNA is TGTGCCAGCAGTTACTCGAACAGTAGATCTCAAGAGACCCAGTACTTC.

V gene TRBV28 combines with J gene TRBJ1-5; 7 bases are shared with TRBD1. V was pared by 5 bases and J by 6 bases, with 13 bases of the junction left unmatched. The CDR3 has 16 amino acids. CDR1 and CDR2 from the germline V gene are MDHEN and SYDVKM. CDR3 coding DNA: TGTGCCAGCAGTCTCCAAACAGGGGTGGTAAGTCAGCCCCAGCATTTT. It specifies CASSLQTGVVSQPQHF.

The CDR3 coding sequence is TGTGCCAGCAGCTTAGGTCTTTTGCGGGGGGGCCCTGAGACCCAGTACTTC. Its translation: CASSLGLLRGGPETQYF. V gene TRBV7-2 combines with J gene TRBJ2-5; 9 positions match TRBD2. From germline, CDR1 is SGHTA and CDR2 FQGNSA. The junction had 11 bases not matched to a gene; V was cut back by 1 base and J by 5 bases. The CDR3 covers 17 residues.

V and J are TRBV3-1 (or the pseudogene TRBV3-2) and TRBJ1-1; D not resolved. Germline V gene sequence: CDR1 LGHDT, CDR2 YNNKEL (reference sequence). The ends were cut back, 0 bases at V and 2 bases at J, with 7 bases in the middle. The length of the CDR3 is 14 residues. Here the CDR3 reads CASSQDNTNTEAFF. The CDR3, as DNA: TGTGCCAGCAGCCAAGATAATACAAACACTGAAGCTTTCTTT.

This clone was found once. The rearrangement links TRBV6-5 to TRBJ1-2; tentatively, D is TRBD1 (5 bases). This CDR3 comprises 14 residues. The V gene's germline CDR1 is MNHEY and CDR2 SVGAGI. V was pared by 5 bases and J by 6 bases, with 16 bases between. The CDR3 bases are TGTGCCAGCAGTCCCCCGGGGGGAGGGCATGGCTACACCTTC. It translates to CASSPPGGGHGYTF.

The genes are TRBV11-2 and TRBJ2-5, with unresolved D. The germline V gene has CDR1 SGHAT and CDR2 FQNNGV. The CDR3 consists of 14 residues. The ends were cut back, 3 bases at V and 4 bases at J, with 12 bases in the middle. DNA of the CDR3: TGTGCCAGCAGCTTTCAGGTCTATGGAGAGACCCAGTACTTC. Its translation: CASSFQVYGETQYF.

The chain links TRBV7-9 to TRBJ1-2, with D unclear. Trimming left V 1 base short and J 4 bases short, with 16 bases between. There are 16 residues in the CDR3. Germline lookup yields CDR1 SEHNR and CDR2 FQNEAQ (reference sequence). CDR3 coding DNA: TGTGCCAGCAGCTTAGAAGCGGTTGGGCAGAGCTATGGCTACACCTTC. This gives the protein CASSLEAVGQSYGYTF.

The table lists this clone with a few counts. This chain links TRBV6-6 with TRBJ2-5; no firm D call. The germline V gene has CDR1 MNHNY and CDR2 SVGAGI (reference sequence). Trimming shortened V by 2 bases and J by 0 bases, and 7 bases separated the two germline ends. The CDR3 consists of 14 residues. CDR3 protein: CASSYRSNQETQYF. CDR3 DNA sequence: TGTGCCAGCAGTTACCGGTCGAACCAAGAGACCCAGTACTTC.

This chain joins TRBV6-5 and TRBJ1-2; 9 bases are a match to TRBD1. Germline V gives CDR1 MNHEY, CDR2 SVGAGI. CDR3 length: 12 amino acids. V trimming: 8 bases; J trimming: 8 bases; junction bases outside the gene matches: 6. Written as DNA, the CDR3 is TGTGCCAGCCTGAGGACAGGGGAAGGCTACACCTTC. Translation gives CASLRTGEGYTF.

V is TRBV2 and J is TRBJ2-1; 7 nucleotides match TRBD2. This CDR3 spans 15 amino acids. From germline, CDR1 is SNHLY and CDR2 FYNNEI. V lost 4 bases to trimming and J lost 4 bases; unmatched junction nucleotides: 7. The CDR3 loop is CASSGPGGGYNEQFF. The CDR3 region has the DNA TGTGCCAGCAGTGGTCCGGGGGGTGGATACAATGAGCAGTTCTTC.

Written as DNA, the CDR3 is TGTGCCAGCAGCGTAGTGAGTTATGAGCAGTTCTTC. Protein sequence: CASSVVSYEQFF. The V gene is TRBV9, the J gene TRBJ2-1; D gene unclear. The CDR3 is 12 amino acids. CDR1 is SGDLS and CDR2 is YYNGEE in the germline V gene. V lost 0 bases to trimming and J lost 8 bases, with 6 bases between them.